Listed below are T cell receptor beta chains from one sample, sequenced in a study of blood T cell repertoires in COVID-19. Data came from immunoSEQ multiplex PCR; TCRdb stores just in-frame clones and leaves some out. The table includes approximately 270,000 clones, 80% to 90% detected once. Sequenced material: PBMCs or T cells enriched from blood (not recorded which). The receptors were sampled from a woman aged 25 to 45 with acute COVID-19. CDR3s include the opening cysteine and the closing phenylalanine or tryptophan. D genes are given only for firm matches. Clone size is shown for a subset of rows, as once, few, many or a class of expanded clone.

CDR3aa: CASSSGTSGSSTDTQYF
CDR3nt: TGTGCCAGCAGCTCAGGGACTAGCGGGAGTAGCACAGATACGCAGTATTTT
abundance: NA
d_gene: TRBD2
v_gene: TRBV7-8
j_gene: TRBJ2-3

CDR3aa: CASSSGSYSNQPQHF
CDR3nt: TGTGCCAGCAGCTCGGGGAGTTATAGCAATCAGCCCCAGCATTTT
abundance: NA
d_gene: NA
v_gene: TRBV7-8
j_gene: TRBJ1-5

CDR3aa: CASSFGVRGFTGANVLTF
CDR3nt: TGTGCCAGCAGCTTTGGCGTCAGGGGTTTTACTGGGGCCAACGTCCTGACTTTC
abundance: NA
d_gene: NA
v_gene: TRBV7-2
j_gene: TRBJ2-6

CDR3aa: CASSFSDRKAFF
CDR3nt: TGTGCCAGCAGTTTCTCGGACAGAAAAGCTTTCTTT
abundance: NA
d_gene: NA
v_gene: TRBV12-3/TRBV12-4
j_gene: TRBJ1-1

CDR3aa: CASSLDPGAGAYGYTF
CDR3nt: TGTGCCAGCAGCTTAGACCCCGGGGCAGGGGCCTATGGCTACACCTTC
abundance: NA
d_gene: NA
v_gene: TRBV11-2
j_gene: TRBJ1-2

CDR3aa: CASTPLAQGRNQPQHF
CDR3nt: TGTGCCAGTACCCCTCTGGCACAGGGACGCAATCAGCCCCAGCATTTT
abundance: NA
d_gene: NA
v_gene: TRBV19
j_gene: TRBJ1-5

CDR3aa: CASSPLGTGKNIQYF
CDR3nt: TGTGCCAGCTCACCCCTCGGGACAGGCAAAAACATTCAGTACTTC
abundance: NA
d_gene: TRBD1
v_gene: TRBV18
j_gene: TRBJ2-4

CDR3aa: CASSPGTGEMNTEAFF
CDR3nt: TGTGCCAGCAGCCCGGGGACAGGGGAAATGAACACTGAAGCTTTCTTT
abundance: NA
d_gene: TRBD1
v_gene: TRBV11-3
j_gene: TRBJ1-1

CDR3aa: CASSSVIGGAGNEQFF
CDR3nt: TGCGCCAGCAGCTCGGTAATAGGGGGCGCTGGTAATGAGCAGTTCTTC
abundance: NA
d_gene: TRBD1
v_gene: TRBV5-1
j_gene: TRBJ2-1

CDR3aa: CASSLEGPYNEKLFF
CDR3nt: TGTGCCAGCAGCTTAGAGGGGCCCTATAATGAAAAACTGTTTTTT
abundance: NA
d_gene: NA
v_gene: TRBV7-9
j_gene: TRBJ1-4

CDR3aa: CASSGQGAGNSPLHF
CDR3nt: TGTGCCAGCAGTGGACAGGGGGCGGGAAATTCACCCCTCCACTTT
abundance: NA
d_gene: TRBD1
v_gene: TRBV28
j_gene: TRBJ1-6

CDR3aa: CASARQGSNTNYGYTF
CDR3nt: TGTGCCAGTGCAAGACAGGGATCTAATACTAACTATGGCTACACCTTC
abundance: few
d_gene: TRBD1
v_gene: TRBV19
j_gene: TRBJ1-2

CDR3aa: CSAAGQGAPETQYF
CDR3nt: TGCAGCGCCGCCGGACAGGGGGCCCCAGAGACCCAGTACTTC
abundance: NA
d_gene: TRBD1
v_gene: TRBV29-1
j_gene: TRBJ2-5

CDR3aa: CASSYGALESEQFF
CDR3nt: TGTGCCAGCAGCTATGGGGCGTTGGAAAGTGAGCAGTTCTTC
abundance: NA
d_gene: NA
v_gene: TRBV7-9
j_gene: TRBJ2-1

CDR3aa: CASSSRLAGNYNEQFF
CDR3nt: TGTGCCAGCAGTTCCAGACTAGCGGGAAACTACAATGAGCAGTTCTTC
abundance: NA
d_gene: TRBD2
v_gene: TRBV6-6
j_gene: TRBJ2-1

CDR3aa: CAWSRLFLTTSSEQFF
CDR3nt: TGTGCCTGGAGCCGTCTATTTCTGACGACTAGCTCTGAGCAGTTCTTC
abundance: NA
d_gene: TRBD2
v_gene: TRBV30
j_gene: TRBJ2-1

CDR3aa: CASSQGQVSEPQHF
CDR3nt: TGTGCCAGCAGCCAGGGACAGGTATCTGAGCCCCAGCATTTT
abundance: NA
d_gene: TRBD1
v_gene: TRBV4-2
j_gene: TRBJ1-5

CDR3aa: CSASGAGTVYNEQFF
CDR3nt: TGCAGTGCTAGTGGTGCCGGGACAGTTTACAATGAGCAGTTCTTC
abundance: NA
d_gene: TRBD1
v_gene: TRBV20-1
j_gene: TRBJ2-1

CDR3aa: CASSSRDRTYNEQFF
CDR3nt: TGTGCCAGCAGCTCCCGGGACAGGACCTACAATGAGCAGTTCTTC
abundance: NA
d_gene: TRBD1
v_gene: TRBV5-6
j_gene: TRBJ2-1

CDR3aa: CASSPDIHTDTQYF
CDR3nt: TGTGCCAGCAGCCCCGACATACACACAGATACGCAGTATTTT
abundance: NA
d_gene: NA
v_gene: TRBV7-9
j_gene: TRBJ2-3

CDR3aa: CASSHPGTHNEQFF
CDR3nt: TGTGCCAGCAGCCACCCTGGGACTCACAATGAGCAGTTCTTC
abundance: NA
d_gene: NA
v_gene: TRBV4-2
j_gene: TRBJ2-1

CDR3aa: CASSQLTGGFGANVLTF
CDR3nt: TGTGCCAGCTCACAATTGACAGGGGGCTTTGGGGCCAACGTCCTGACTTTC
abundance: NA
d_gene: TRBD1
v_gene: TRBV18
j_gene: TRBJ2-6

CDR3aa: CAIPRQREAVGGHTGELFF
CDR3nt: TGTGCCATCCCCCGGCAGCGGGAGGCGGTTGGGGGACACACCGGGGAGCTGTTTTTT
abundance: NA
d_gene: TRBD2
v_gene: TRBV10-3
j_gene: TRBJ2-2

CDR3aa: CASSGLAGDIHEQYF
CDR3nt: TGTGCCAGCAGCGGACTAGCGGGAGATATCCACGAGCAGTACTTC
abundance: NA
d_gene: TRBD2
v_gene: TRBV6-2/TRBV6-3
j_gene: TRBJ2-7

CDR3aa: CASSYTGGGYNSPLHF
CDR3nt: TGTGCCAGCAGCTATACAGGGGGCGGCTATAATTCACCCCTCCACTTT
abundance: NA
d_gene: TRBD1
v_gene: TRBV28
j_gene: TRBJ1-6

CDR3aa: CASSGRGLAGPYNEQFF
CDR3nt: TGTGCCAGCAGTGGTCGTGGACTAGCGGGACCCTACAATGAGCAGTTCTTC
abundance: NA
d_gene: TRBD2
v_gene: TRBV2
j_gene: TRBJ2-1

CDR3aa: CASSATSGISETQYF
CDR3nt: TGCGCCAGCAGTGCCACTAGCGGGATATCAGAGACCCAGTACTTC
abundance: NA
d_gene: TRBD2
v_gene: TRBV10-2
j_gene: TRBJ2-5

CDR3aa: CASSDPGGLYSYEQYF
CDR3nt: TGTGCCAGTAGTGATCCGGGGGGTCTTTACTCCTACGAGCAGTACTTC
abundance: NA
d_gene: TRBD2
v_gene: TRBV19
j_gene: TRBJ2-7

CDR3aa: CASSQMGQAYNEQFF
CDR3nt: TGTGCCAGCAGCCAAATGGGACAGGCCTACAATGAGCAGTTCTTC
abundance: NA
d_gene: TRBD1
v_gene: TRBV7-3
j_gene: TRBJ2-1

CDR3aa: CASSEAGGLFTGELFF
CDR3nt: TGTGCCAGCAGTGAAGCGGGGGGGTTATTTACCGGGGAGCTGTTTTTT
abundance: NA
d_gene: TRBD2
v_gene: TRBV6-1
j_gene: TRBJ2-2

CDR3aa: CASSDTPGGVSSPLHF
CDR3nt: TGTGCCAGCAGTGACACCCCAGGGGGCGTCAGTTCACCCCTCCACTTT
abundance: NA
d_gene: TRBD1
v_gene: TRBV28
j_gene: TRBJ1-6

CDR3aa: CASSRGYIRLTSTDTQYF
CDR3nt: TGTGCCAGCAGCCGGGGGTATATCAGGCTTACTAGCACAGATACGCAGTATTTT
abundance: few
d_gene: NA
v_gene: TRBV7-9
j_gene: TRBJ2-3

CDR3aa: CSVKSGPQETQYF
CDR3nt: TGCAGCGTGAAGAGCGGGCCACAAGAGACCCAGTACTTC
abundance: NA
d_gene: NA
v_gene: TRBV29-1
j_gene: TRBJ2-5

CDR3aa: CSVEDYRGEAFF
CDR3nt: TGCAGCGTTGAAGATTACAGGGGTGAAGCTTTCTTT
abundance: NA
d_gene: TRBD1
v_gene: TRBV29-1
j_gene: TRBJ1-1

CDR3aa: CASSQLGFWTSGCTGELFF
CDR3nt: TGCGCCAGCAGTCAATTAGGGTTTTGGACTAGTGGGTGCACCGGGGAGCTGTTTTTT
abundance: NA
d_gene: TRBD2
v_gene: TRBV23-1
j_gene: TRBJ2-2

CDR3aa: CATVATLADSSYNEQFF
CDR3nt: TGTGCCACGGTAGCGACCCTAGCGGATAGCTCCTACAATGAGCAGTTCTTC
abundance: NA
d_gene: TRBD2
v_gene: TRBV18
j_gene: TRBJ2-1

CDR3aa: CASSIVEVGALEQFF
CDR3nt: TGTGCCAGTAGTATAGTGGAAGTGGGAGCATTAGAGCAGTTCTTC
abundance: NA
d_gene: NA
v_gene: TRBV19
j_gene: TRBJ2-1

CDR3aa: CASSLGTGKKKNIQYF
CDR3nt: TGTGCCAGCAGCTTGGGAACAGGGAAAAAGAAAAACATTCAGTACTTC
abundance: NA
d_gene: NA
v_gene: TRBV5-8
j_gene: TRBJ2-4

CDR3aa: CASSYPASGRYGNYNEQFF
CDR3nt: TGTGCCAGCAGTTATCCCGCTAGCGGGAGATATGGGAACTACAATGAGCAGTTCTTC
abundance: NA
d_gene: TRBD2
v_gene: TRBV6-2/TRBV6-3
j_gene: TRBJ2-1

CDR3aa: CASSREGRETQYF
CDR3nt: TGTGCCAGCTCCCGGGAGGGGCGGGAGACCCAGTACTTC
abundance: NA
d_gene: TRBD2
v_gene: TRBV3-1/TRBV3-2
j_gene: TRBJ2-5

CDR3aa: CASMEADTQYF
CDR3nt: TGTGCCAGTATGGAGGCAGATACGCAGTATTTT
abundance: NA
d_gene: NA
v_gene: TRBV19
j_gene: TRBJ2-3

CDR3aa: CASSPSLYEQYF
CDR3nt: TGTGCCAGCAGCCCTAGCCTTTACGAGCAGTACTTC
abundance: NA
d_gene: NA
v_gene: TRBV7-2
j_gene: TRBJ2-7

CDR3aa: CASSLVGQGNSNQPQHF
CDR3nt: TGTGCCAGCAGTTTAGTAGGCCAGGGTAATAGCAATCAGCCCCAGCATTTT
abundance: NA
d_gene: NA
v_gene: TRBV27
j_gene: TRBJ1-5

CDR3aa: CASSPTGKESPLHF
CDR3nt: TGTGCCAGCAGTCCCACAGGGAAAGAATCACCCCTCCACTTT
abundance: NA
d_gene: NA
v_gene: TRBV28
j_gene: TRBJ1-6